A single sample is the source of the 17 T cell receptor beta chains below, sequenced in a study of cytomegalovirus exposure and HLA in healthy donors. PCR was performed using 60 Vbeta and 13 Jbeta primers. The method was immunoSEQ multiplex PCR; TCRdb's version includes in-frame clones alone and lacks a portion of them. The data hold some 170,000 clones, with roughly four fifths observed a single time. Sample: PBMCs. The receptors come from a girl aged 2 to 10 in good health and CMV-seropositive.

The chain links TRBV5-1 to TRBJ1-5; possibly TRBD1 for D (5 bases). The germline V gene encodes CDR1 SGHRS and CDR2 YFSETQ. Trimming left V 3 bases short and J 2 bases short, with 12 bases between. This CDR3 region has 15 residues. The CDR3 nucleotides are TGCGCCAGCAGCTCAGGGTCGGGTGGCAATCAGCCCCAGCATTTT. It translates to CASSSGSGGNQPQHF.

J is TRBJ1-5 and V is TRBV7-8, with 7 bases lining up with TRBD1. CDR1 is SGHVS, CDR2 FQNEAQ, per germline. After removal of 1 base from V and 4 bases from J, the junction contained 4 bases not matched to a gene. The CDR3 is 15 residues long. The CDR3 loop is CASSLGTGENQPQHF. As DNA, the CDR3 is TGTGCCAGCAGCTTAGGAACAGGGGAAAATCAGCCCCAGCATTTT. The full variable domain, rest sourced from reference TRBV7-8 and TRBJ1-5, is GAGVSQSPRYKVAKRGQDVALRCDPISGHVSLFWYQQALGQGPEFLTYFQNEAQLDKSGLPSDRFFAERPEGSVSTLKIQRTQQEDSAVYLCASSLGTGENQPQHFGDGTRLSIL.

The chain couples TRBV27 to TRBJ2-7, with a possible D match to TRBD1 (5 bases). V lost 5 bases to trimming and J lost 3 bases, with 14 bases between them. Looked up from germline, CDR1 is MNHEY and CDR2 is SMNVEV (reference sequence). This CDR3 spans 14 amino acids. CDR3 loop: CASSGRVKGYEQYF. CDR3 coding DNA: TGTGCCAGCAGTGGCAGGGTTAAGGGCTACGAGCAGTACTTC.

The count of this clone is one. CDR3 in amino acids: CASSDRTGGTDTQYF. The CDR3 nucleotides read TGTGCCAGCAGCGATCGGACAGGGGGCACAGATACGCAGTATTTT. This chain links TRBV9 with TRBJ2-3; TRBD1 aligns across 9 bases. Germline CDR1 reads SGDLS; CDR2 reads YYNGEE. The V segment lost 3 bases and the J segment 1 base; nucleotides outside the gene matches: 3. The CDR3 loop spans 15 amino acids.

This clone has just a few counts. The chain combines TRBV6-1 with TRBJ2-5; D unresolved. Trimming left V 6 bases short and J 0 bases short, with 5 bases between. The CDR3 is 12 residues long. Germline V gives CDR1 MNHNS, CDR2 SASEGT. The CDR3 DNA follows: TGTGCCAGCAGCGCGTACCAAGAGACCCAGTACTTC. Translated: CASSAYQETQYF.

This clone occurred a few times. The chain has TRBV2 and TRBJ1-1, with D unclear. Germline V gives CDR1 SNHLY, CDR2 FYNNEI. Trimming left V 4 bases short and J 0 bases short, with 9 bases between. The CDR3 spans 14 residues. The CDR3 sequence: CASSGAALNTEAFF. The CDR3 DNA reads TGTGCCAGCAGTGGGGCAGCCTTGAACACTGAAGCTTTCTTT.

J is TRBJ2-3 and V is TRBV6-5; D is uncertain. Germline V lookup: CDR1 MNHEY, CDR2 SVGAGI. The V end lost 8 bases, the J end lost 0 bases, and 9 bases lay between the germline ends. This CDR3 spans 13 amino acids. Here the CDR3 DNA reads TGTGCCAGCCACTCCTCTAGCACAGATACGCAGTATTTT. This encodes CASHSSSTDTQYF.

The genes are TRBV27 and TRBJ1-4, with D unclear. V dropped 3 bases and J dropped 8 bases, with 19 bases sitting between them. CDR1 is MNHEY, CDR2 SMNVEV, per germline (reference sequence). CDR3 size: 16 residues. The CDR3 DNA follows: TGTGCCAGCAGTTTGAGAGGGCCTCCCGGCCGAGAAAAACTGTTTTTT. Translated: CASSLRGPPGREKLFF.

A single count supports this clone. The V and J genes are TRBV6-1 and TRBJ1-3, with TRBD1 as a possible D gene (5 bases). The CDR3 spans 19 residues. CDR1 is MNHNS, CDR2 SASEGT, per germline. Trimming removed 1 base from V and 1 base from J, with 20 bases in between. CDR3 coding DNA: TGTGCCAGCAGTGAAGGGGAGTTTTGGGGGGGATGGTCTGGAAACACCATATATTTT. Residues: CASSEGEFWGGWSGNTIYF.

The rearrangement uses TRBV10-3 and TRBJ2-7, with D maybe TRBD2 (5 bases). The CDR3 has 13 amino acids. Deletions cut 6 bases from V and 0 bases from J, with 9 bases between. Germline CDR1 reads ENHRY; CDR2 reads SYGVKD. The CDR3 DNA follows: TGTGCCATCAGCGGGGTGAACTCCTACGAGCAGTACTTC. Translation: CAISGVNSYEQYF.

This clone occurred a few times. This rearrangement joins TRBV4-2 to TRBJ1-4; no reliable D call. Germline V gene lookup returns CDR1 LGHNA and CDR2 YNFKEQ. Trimming stripped 4 bases from V and 6 bases from J, with 12 bases between. This CDR3 spans 14 amino acids. CDR3 nucleotide sequence: TGTGCCAGCAGCCCACAAGGGCGGGATGAAAAACTGTTTTTT. Amino acid sequence: CASSPQGRDEKLFF.

V gene TRBV28 combines with J gene TRBJ1-4, with D possibly being TRBD1 (5 bases). V lost 8 bases to trimming and J lost 5 bases, with 15 bases between them. From germline, CDR1 is MDHEN and CDR2 SYDVKM. The CDR3 runs to 14 residues. The chain's CDR3 is CASQPGGANEKLFF. Written as DNA, the CDR3 is TGTGCCAGCCAGCCCGGCGGGGCGAATGAAAAACTGTTTTTT.

The rearrangement links TRBV9 to TRBJ1-4; 11 positions agree with TRBD1. Per the germline V gene, CDR1 is SGDLS and CDR2 is YYNGEE. J gave up 2 bases and V 4 bases, and 7 bases lay outside the gene matches. This CDR3 is 17 amino acids long. CDR3 region: CASSIGTGGVTNEKLFF. CDR3 bases: TGTGCCAGCAGCATCGGGACAGGGGGTGTGACTAATGAAAAACTGTTTTTT.

The chain combines TRBV29-1 with TRBJ2-1, with TRBD1 identical over 10 bases. The CDR3 is made up of 13 amino acids. With 6 bases clipped from V and 9 bases from J, the junction kept 8 bases outside the gene matches. The V gene's germline CDR1 is SQVTM and CDR2 ANQGSEA. CDR3 nucleotides: TGCAGCGTCCCAGGGACAGGGGCGGTTGAGCAGTTCTTC. This translates into CSVPGTGAVEQFF.

This chain uses TRBV9 with TRBJ2-7; no firm D call. Trimming shortened V by 0 bases and J by 3 bases, and 10 bases separated the two germline ends. The germline gives CDR1 SGDLS, CDR2 YYNGEE. The CDR3 runs to 14 residues. In DNA, the CDR3 is TGTGCCAGCAGCGTAGGTGAGATTATCTACGAGCAGTACTTC. Protein: CASSVGEIIYEQYF.

The chain joins TRBV28 to TRBJ1-1; D gene unclear. Germline V gives CDR1 MDHEN, CDR2 SYDVKM. V was cut by 7 bases and J by 5 bases, with 20 bases left in between. The CDR3 consists of 15 residues. In nucleotides, the CDR3 is TGTGCCAGCATTCCCGGCCGGAGAACCCGGACTGAAGCTTTCTTT. Encoded protein: CASIPGRRTRTEAFF.

The chain uses TRBV19 and TRBJ1-1; D remains ambiguous. With 1 base removed from V and 0 bases from J, the gap between germline ends came to 6 bases. This CDR3 region has 14 residues. CDR1 and CDR2 (germline): LNHDA, SQIVND (reference sequence). CDR3 DNA sequence: TGTGCCAGTAGTATAGTTGGGCTGAACACTGAAGCTTTCTTT. Residues: CASSIVGLNTEAFF.